This T cell receptor beta chain was identified in a study of T cells in Graves' hyperthyroidism and ophthalmopathy. The wider study: Peripheral blood collection took place at initial diagnosis, before any treatment. Study observations and caveats: Within blood appeared most thyroid clonotypes that had expanded above 0.001.

Amplification targeted TCR beta CDR3 regions from RNA transcripts. The TCR CDR3 first-round RT-PCR relied on the HTBI primer set. TCRdb analysed the multiplex PCR reads with MiXCR anew, one entry per CDR3 protein. The sample lists under 350,000 distinct CDR3 sequences, around a sixth occurring once. This clonotype appeared many times. Its target is not known. Trimming removed 4 bases from V and 4 bases from J, with 8 bases in between. Per germline, CDR1 SGHRS and CDR2 YFSETQ. The CDR3 length is 12 residues. Newly diagnosed hyperthyroidism, duration under 2 months, in patients aged 18 to 65. Used for diagnoses were clinical symptoms, serum thyroxine and TRAb, thyroid ultrasound and orbital computed tomography.

The sample was blood. This rearrangement joins TRBV5-1 to TRBJ1-2; D gene uncertain. This receptor was obtained from a woman between 45 and 60 years old with Graves' hyperthyroidism. CDR3 residues: CASSPGVYGYTF. DNA for the CDR3: TGCGCCAGCAGCCCGGGAGTCTATGGCTACACCTTC.